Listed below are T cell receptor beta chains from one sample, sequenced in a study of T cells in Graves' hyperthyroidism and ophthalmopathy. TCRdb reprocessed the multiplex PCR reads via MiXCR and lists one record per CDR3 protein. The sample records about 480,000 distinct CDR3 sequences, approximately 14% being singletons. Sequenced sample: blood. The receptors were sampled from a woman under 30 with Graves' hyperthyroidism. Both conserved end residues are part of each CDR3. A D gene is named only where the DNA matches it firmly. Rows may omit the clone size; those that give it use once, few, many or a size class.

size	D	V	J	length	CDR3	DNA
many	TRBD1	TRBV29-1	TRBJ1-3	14	CSVSDRGYGNTIYF	TGCAGCGTTTCGGACAGGGGGTATGGAAACACCATATATTTT
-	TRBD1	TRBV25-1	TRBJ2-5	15	CASSGGQGLAETQYF	TGTGCCAGCAGTGGGGGACAGGGCCTTGCGGAGACCCAGTACTTC
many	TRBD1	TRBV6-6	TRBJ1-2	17	CASSYSTVIEGADGYTF	TGTGCCAGCAGTTACTCGACGGTCATCGAGGGGGCGGATGGCTACACCTTC
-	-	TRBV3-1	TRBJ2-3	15	CASSRMPQDTDTQYF	TGTGCCAGCAGCCGAATGCCCCAAGACACAGATACGCAGTATTTT
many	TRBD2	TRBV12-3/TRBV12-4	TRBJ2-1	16	CASSRTPGLVSYEQFF	TGTGCCAGCAGCCGAACCCCGGGACTAGTCTCTTATGAGCAGTTCTTC
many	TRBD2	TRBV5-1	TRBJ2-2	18	CASSSKGTSGTNTGELFF	TGCGCCAGCAGCTCAAAGGGCACTAGCGGGACGAACACCGGGGAGCTGTTTTTT
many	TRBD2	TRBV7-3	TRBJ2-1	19	CASSLRGIRREGGYNEQFF	TGTGCCAGCAGCTTACGGGGGATTAGGCGGGAGGGGGGGTACAATGAGCAGTTCTTC
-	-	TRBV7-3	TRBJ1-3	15	CASSLNPGPGNTIYF	TGTGCCAGCAGCTTAAATCCGGGACCGGGAAACACCATATATTTT
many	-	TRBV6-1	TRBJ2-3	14	CASTEGGPTDTQYF	TGTGCCAGCACCGAGGGAGGTCCCACAGATACGCAGTATTTT
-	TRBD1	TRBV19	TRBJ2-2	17	CASTLRRDRGLTGELFF	TGTGCCAGTACCCTACGCCGGGACAGGGGTCTTACCGGGGAGCTGTTTTTT
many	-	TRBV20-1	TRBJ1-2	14	CSANSGSRGPGYTF	TGCAGTGCTAACTCAGGAAGCCGGGGTCCTGGCTACACCTTC
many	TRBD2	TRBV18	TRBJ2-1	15	CASSLTGTRGNEQFF	TGTGCCAGCTCACTCACCGGGACTAGAGGCAATGAGCAGTTCTTC
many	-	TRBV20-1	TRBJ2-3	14	CSASRDVRTDTQYF	TGCAGTGCCTCTCGGGACGTTCGCACAGATACGCAGTATTTT
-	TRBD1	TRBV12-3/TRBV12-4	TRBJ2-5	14	CASRSGGTGETQYF	TGTGCCAGCAGATCTGGCGGGACAGGAGAGACCCAGTACTTC
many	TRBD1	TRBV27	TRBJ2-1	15	CASSLEDRGYNEQFF	TGTGCCAGCAGTTTAGAGGACAGGGGATACAATGAGCAGTTCTTC
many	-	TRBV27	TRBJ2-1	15	CASSFGLAPYNEQFF	TGTGCCAGCAGTTTTGGACTGGCACCCTACAATGAGCAGTTCTTC
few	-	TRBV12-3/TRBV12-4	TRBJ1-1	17	CASSSPLQTGSNTEAFF	TGTGCCAGCAGTTCCCCCCTCCAGACAGGATCGAACACTGAAGCTTTCTTT
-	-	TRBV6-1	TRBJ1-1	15	CASSLRQVRNTEAFF	TGTGCCAGCAGCTTAAGACAGGTCCGGAACACTGAAGCTTTCTTT
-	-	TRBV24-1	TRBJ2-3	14	CATSDRGITDTQYF	TGTGCCACCAGTGATCGAGGGATTACAGATACGCAGTATTTT
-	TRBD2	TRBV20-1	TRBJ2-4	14	CSARPSGLKNIQYF	TGCAGTGCTCGGCCTAGCGGCCTCAAAAACATTCAGTACTTC
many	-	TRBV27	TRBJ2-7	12	CASRTLSYEQYF	TGTGCCAGCAGAACTCTCTCCTACGAGCAGTACTTC
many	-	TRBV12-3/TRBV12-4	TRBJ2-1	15	CASCLDSSSYNEQFF	TGTGCCAGCTGTTTAGATTCAAGCTCCTACAATGAGCAGTTCTTC
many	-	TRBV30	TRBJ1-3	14	CAGSQQGSGNTIYF	TGTGCCGGCTCACAACAGGGTTCTGGAAACACCATATATTTT
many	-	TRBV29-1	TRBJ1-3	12	CSVRLSGNTIYF	TGCAGCGTCAGACTCTCTGGAAACACCATATATTTT
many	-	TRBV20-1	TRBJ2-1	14	CSARGRATINEQFF	TGCAGTGCTCGTGGGAGAGCCACAATCAATGAGCAGTTCTTC
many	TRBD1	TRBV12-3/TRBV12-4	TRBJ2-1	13	CATRQGKLNEQFF	TGTGCCACCCGACAGGGCAAACTGAATGAGCAGTTCTTC
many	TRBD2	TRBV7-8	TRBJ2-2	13	CASSLIAGGELFF	TGTGCCAGCAGCCTTATAGCGGGAGGGGAGCTGTTTTTT
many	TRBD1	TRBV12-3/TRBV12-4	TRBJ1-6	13	CASTPGGQVALHF	TGTGCCAGCACCCCAGGGGGACAGGTAGCTCTCCACTTT
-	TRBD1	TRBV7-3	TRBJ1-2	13	CASSGTGEPSYTF	TGTGCCAGCAGCGGGACAGGGGAACCCTCCTACACCTTC
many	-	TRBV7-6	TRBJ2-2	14	CASSFAGNTGELFF	TGTGCCAGCAGCTTTGCAGGGAACACCGGGGAGCTGTTTTTT
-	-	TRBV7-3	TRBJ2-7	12	CASSSKPYEQYF	TGTGCCAGCAGCTCCAAACCCTACGAGCAGTACTTC
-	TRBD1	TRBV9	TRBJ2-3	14	CASRGDSRTDTQYF	TGTGCCAGCAGAGGGGACAGCCGCACAGATACGCAGTATTTT
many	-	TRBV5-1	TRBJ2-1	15	CASSLWASSYNEQFF	TGCGCCAGCAGCTTGTGGGCCAGCTCCTACAATGAGCAGTTCTTC
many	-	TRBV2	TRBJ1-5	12	CASSRVNQPQHF	TGTGCCAGCAGTAGGGTAAATCAGCCCCAGCATTTT
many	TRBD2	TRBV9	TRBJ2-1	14	CASSESGRRNEQFF	TGTGCCAGCAGCGAGAGCGGGAGGCGGAATGAGCAGTTCTTC
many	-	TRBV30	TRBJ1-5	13	CAWSLKAGQPQHF	TGTGCCTGGAGCCTAAAGGCAGGTCAGCCCCAGCATTTT
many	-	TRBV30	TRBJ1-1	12	CAWSAGITEAFF	TGTGCCTGGAGTGCAGGGATCACTGAAGCTTTCTTT
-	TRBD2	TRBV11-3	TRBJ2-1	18	CASSLVVGAGETPNEQFF	TGTGCCAGCAGCTTAGTAGTAGGGGCGGGAGAAACCCCCAATGAGCAGTTCTTC
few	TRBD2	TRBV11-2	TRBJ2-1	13	CASRMGLNNEQFF	TGTGCCAGCAGAATGGGACTAAACAATGAGCAGTTCTTC
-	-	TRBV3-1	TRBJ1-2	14	CASSQTTGGYGYTF	TGTGCCAGCAGCCAAACGACAGGCGGCTATGGCTACACCTTC
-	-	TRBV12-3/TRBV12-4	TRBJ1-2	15	CASSLRATLNYGYTF	TGTGCCAGCAGTTTAAGGGCCACCCTTAACTATGGCTACACCTTC
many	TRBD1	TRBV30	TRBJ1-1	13	CASGQGVLNEAFF	TGTGCCTCGGGACAGGGGGTGTTGAATGAAGCTTTCTTT
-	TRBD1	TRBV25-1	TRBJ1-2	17	CASSESSFGTESGGYTF	TGTGCCAGCAGTGAGTCGAGTTTTGGGACAGAGAGTGGGGGCTACACCTTC
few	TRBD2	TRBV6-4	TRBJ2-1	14	CASSEGLAGGNQFF	TGTGCCAGCAGTGAGGGGCTAGCGGGAGGTAACCAGTTCTTC
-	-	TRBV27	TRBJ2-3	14	CASSSWTLTDTQYF	TGTGCCAGCAGTTCATGGACTCTCACAGATACGCAGTATTTT
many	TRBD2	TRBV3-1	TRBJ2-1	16	CASSHGGTSGYNEQFF	TGTGCCAGCAGCCACGGGGGGACTAGCGGCTACAATGAGCAGTTCTTC
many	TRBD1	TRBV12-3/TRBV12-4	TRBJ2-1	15	CASSPPGTGDNEQFF	TGTGCCAGCAGTCCGCCCGGGACAGGGGATAATGAGCAGTTCTTC
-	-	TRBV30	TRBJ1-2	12	CAWRQGFYGYTF	TGTGCCTGGAGACAGGGTTTCTATGGCTACACCTTC
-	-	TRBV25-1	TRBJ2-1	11	CASQGRPEQFF	TGTGCCAGCCAAGGGCGACCGGAGCAGTTCTTC
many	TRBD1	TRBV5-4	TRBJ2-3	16	CASSPVQGLTTDTQYF	TGTGCCAGCAGCCCCGTACAGGGGTTAACGACAGATACGCAGTATTTT
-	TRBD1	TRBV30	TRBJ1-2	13	CAWTGQVPYGYTF	TGTGCCTGGACCGGACAGGTCCCCTATGGCTACACCTTC
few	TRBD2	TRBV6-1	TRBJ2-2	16	CASNPFREDNTGELFF	TGTGCCAGCAACCCCTTTCGGGAGGACAACACCGGGGAGCTGTTTTTT
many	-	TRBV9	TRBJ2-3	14	CASSVLARTDTQYF	TGTGCCAGCAGCGTACTGGCCCGCACAGATACGCAGTATTTT